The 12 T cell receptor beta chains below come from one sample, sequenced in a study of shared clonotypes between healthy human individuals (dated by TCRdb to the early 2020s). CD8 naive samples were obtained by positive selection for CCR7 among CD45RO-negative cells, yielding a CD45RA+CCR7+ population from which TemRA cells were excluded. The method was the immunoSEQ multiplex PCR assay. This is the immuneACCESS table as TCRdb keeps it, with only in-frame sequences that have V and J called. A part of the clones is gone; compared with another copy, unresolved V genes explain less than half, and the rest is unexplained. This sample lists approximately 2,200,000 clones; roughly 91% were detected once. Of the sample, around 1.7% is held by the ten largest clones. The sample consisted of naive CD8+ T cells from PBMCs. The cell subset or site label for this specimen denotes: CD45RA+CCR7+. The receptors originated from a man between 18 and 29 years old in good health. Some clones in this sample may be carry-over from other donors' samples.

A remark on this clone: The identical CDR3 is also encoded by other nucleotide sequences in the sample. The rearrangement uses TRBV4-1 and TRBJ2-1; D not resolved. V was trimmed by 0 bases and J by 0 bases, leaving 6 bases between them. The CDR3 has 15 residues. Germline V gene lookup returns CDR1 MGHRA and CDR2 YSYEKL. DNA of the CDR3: TGCGCCAGCAGCCAAGATTGGCGCTCCTACAATGAGCAGTTCTTC. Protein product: CASSQDWRSYNEQFF.

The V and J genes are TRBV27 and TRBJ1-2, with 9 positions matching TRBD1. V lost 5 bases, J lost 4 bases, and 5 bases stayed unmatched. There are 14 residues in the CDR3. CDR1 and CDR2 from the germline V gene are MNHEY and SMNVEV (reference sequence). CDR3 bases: TGTGCCAGCAGTCTTAGACAGGGGGGCTATGGCTACACCTTC. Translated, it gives CASSLRQGGYGYTF.

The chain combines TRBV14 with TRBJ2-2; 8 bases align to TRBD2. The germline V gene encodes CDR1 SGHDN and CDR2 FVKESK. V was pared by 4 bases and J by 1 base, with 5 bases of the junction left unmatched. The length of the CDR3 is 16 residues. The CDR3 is CASSPKREWNTGELFF. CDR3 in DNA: TGTGCCAGCAGCCCCAAGCGGGAGTGGAACACCGGGGAGCTGTTTTTT.

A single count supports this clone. The CDR3 sequence: CASSQELRSFQETQYF. As DNA, the CDR3 is TGTGCCAGCAGCCAAGAATTGAGGAGCTTCCAAGAGACCCAGTACTTC. This chain joins TRBV4-2 and TRBJ2-5; D gene uncertain. The CDR3 is 16 residues long. V lost 0 bases, J lost 1 base, and 12 bases lay in between. The germline gives CDR1 LGHNA, CDR2 YNFKEQ.

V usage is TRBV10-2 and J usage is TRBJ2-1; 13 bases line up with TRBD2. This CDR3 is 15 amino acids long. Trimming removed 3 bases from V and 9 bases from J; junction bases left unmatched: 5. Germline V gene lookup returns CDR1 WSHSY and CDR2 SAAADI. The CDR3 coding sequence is TGCGCCAGCAGTGACGGGGGACTAGCGGGGATTGAGCAGTTCTTC. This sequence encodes CASSDGGLAGIEQFF.

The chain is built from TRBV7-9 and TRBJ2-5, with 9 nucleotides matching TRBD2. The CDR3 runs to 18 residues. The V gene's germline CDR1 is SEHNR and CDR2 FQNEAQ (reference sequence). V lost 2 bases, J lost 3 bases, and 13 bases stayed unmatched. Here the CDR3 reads CASSLRVRVAGGKETQYF. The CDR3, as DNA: TGTGCCAGCAGCTTACGGGTCCGTGTGGCGGGAGGGAAAGAGACCCAGTACTTC.

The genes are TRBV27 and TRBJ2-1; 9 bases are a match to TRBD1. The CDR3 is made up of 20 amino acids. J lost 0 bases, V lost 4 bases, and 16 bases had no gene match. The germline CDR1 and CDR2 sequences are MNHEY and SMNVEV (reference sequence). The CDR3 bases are TGTGCCAGCAGTTCGTCCGGGACAGGGTCTTGGATCGACTCCTACAATGAGCAGTTCTTC. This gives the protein CASSSSGTGSWIDSYNEQFF.

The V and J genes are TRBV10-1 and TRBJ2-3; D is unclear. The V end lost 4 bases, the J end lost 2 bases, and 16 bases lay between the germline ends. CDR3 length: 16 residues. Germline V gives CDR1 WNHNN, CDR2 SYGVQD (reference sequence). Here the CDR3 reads CASSATSRLLTDTQYF. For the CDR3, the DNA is TGCGCCAGCAGTGCTACCTCCCGGCTTCTCACAGATACGCAGTATTTT.

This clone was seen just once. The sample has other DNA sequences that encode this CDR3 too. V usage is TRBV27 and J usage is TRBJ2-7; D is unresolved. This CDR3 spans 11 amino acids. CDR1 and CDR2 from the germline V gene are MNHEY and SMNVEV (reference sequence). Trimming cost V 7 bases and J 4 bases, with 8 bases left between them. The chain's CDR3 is CASTSGYEQYF. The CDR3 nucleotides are TGTGCCAGCACCTCCGGGTACGAGCAGTACTTC.

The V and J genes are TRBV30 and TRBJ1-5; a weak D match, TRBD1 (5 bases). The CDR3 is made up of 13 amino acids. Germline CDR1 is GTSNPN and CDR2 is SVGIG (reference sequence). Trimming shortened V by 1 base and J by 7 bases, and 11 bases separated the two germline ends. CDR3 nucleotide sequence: TGTGCCTGGAGTGAGGCAGGGAAACAGCCCCAGCATTTT. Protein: CAWSEAGKQPQHF.

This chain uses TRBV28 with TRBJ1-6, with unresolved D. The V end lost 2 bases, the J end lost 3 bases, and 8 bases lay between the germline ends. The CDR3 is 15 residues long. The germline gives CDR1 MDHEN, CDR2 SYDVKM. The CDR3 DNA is TGTGCCAGCAGTTTACAAGACAACTATAATTCACCCCTCCACTTT. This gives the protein CASSLQDNYNSPLHF.

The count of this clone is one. CDR3 nucleotides: TGTGCCAGCAGCTTAGTTCGCTCCAACACAGATACGCAGTATTTT. This gives the protein CASSLVRSNTDTQYF. This sequence joins TRBV11-2 and TRBJ2-3, with D uncertain. The germline V and J ends were trimmed by 1 base and 2 bases, with 10 bases remaining between them. The CDR3 totals 15 residues. Germline V gene lookup returns CDR1 SGHAT and CDR2 FQNNGV.